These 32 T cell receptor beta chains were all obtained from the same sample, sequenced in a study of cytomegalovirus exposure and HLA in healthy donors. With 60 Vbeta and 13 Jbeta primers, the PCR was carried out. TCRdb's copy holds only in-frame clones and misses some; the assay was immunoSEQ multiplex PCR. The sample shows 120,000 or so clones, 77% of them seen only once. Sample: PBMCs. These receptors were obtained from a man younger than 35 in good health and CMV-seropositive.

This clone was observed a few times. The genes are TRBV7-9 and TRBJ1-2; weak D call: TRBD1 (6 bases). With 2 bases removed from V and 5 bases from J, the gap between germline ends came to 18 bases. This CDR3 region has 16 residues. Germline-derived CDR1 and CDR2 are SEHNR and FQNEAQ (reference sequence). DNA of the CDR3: TGTGCCAGCAGCTTATTACAGGGCGGAGTGAGGTATGGCTACACCTTC. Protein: CASSLLQGGVRYGYTF.

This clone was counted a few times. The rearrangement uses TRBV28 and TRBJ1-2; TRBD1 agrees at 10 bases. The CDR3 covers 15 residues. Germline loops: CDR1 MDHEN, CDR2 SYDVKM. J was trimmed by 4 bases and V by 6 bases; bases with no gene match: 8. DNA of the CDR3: TGTGCCAGCAGGCGTCCGGGACAGGGGTCCTATGGCTACACCTTC. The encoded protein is CASRRPGQGSYGYTF.

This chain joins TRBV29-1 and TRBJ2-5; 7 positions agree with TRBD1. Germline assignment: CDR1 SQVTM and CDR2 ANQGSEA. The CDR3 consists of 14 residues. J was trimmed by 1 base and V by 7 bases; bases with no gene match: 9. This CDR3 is CSASKGQTQETQYF. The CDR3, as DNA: TGCAGCGCCAGTAAGGGACAGACCCAAGAGACCCAGTACTTC.

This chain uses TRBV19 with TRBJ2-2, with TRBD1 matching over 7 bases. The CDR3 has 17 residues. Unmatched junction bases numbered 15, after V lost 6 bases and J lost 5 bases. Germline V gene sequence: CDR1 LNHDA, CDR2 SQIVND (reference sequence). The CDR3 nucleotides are TGTGCCAGTAGCAGTCCCGGGACAGCGACCGGGACCGGGGAGCTGTTTTTT. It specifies CASSSPGTATGTGELFF.

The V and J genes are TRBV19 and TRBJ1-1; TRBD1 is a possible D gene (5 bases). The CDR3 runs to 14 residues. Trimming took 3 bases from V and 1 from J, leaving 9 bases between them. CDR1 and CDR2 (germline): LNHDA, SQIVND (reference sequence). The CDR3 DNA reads TGTGCCAGTAGTATGCCAGGGCAGAACACTGAAGCTTTCTTT. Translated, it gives CASSMPGQNTEAFF.

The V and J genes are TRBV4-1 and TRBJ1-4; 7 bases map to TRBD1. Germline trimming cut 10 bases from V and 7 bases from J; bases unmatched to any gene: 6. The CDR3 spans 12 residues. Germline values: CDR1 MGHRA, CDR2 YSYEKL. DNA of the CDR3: TGCGCCACCGGGGACAGAATTGAAAAACTGTTTTTT. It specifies CATGDRIEKLFF.

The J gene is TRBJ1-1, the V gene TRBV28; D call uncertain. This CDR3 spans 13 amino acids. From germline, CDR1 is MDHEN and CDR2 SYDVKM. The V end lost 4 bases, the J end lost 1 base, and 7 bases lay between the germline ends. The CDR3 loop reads CASSWQENTEAFF. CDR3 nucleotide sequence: TGTGCCAGCAGTTGGCAGGAGAACACTGAAGCTTTCTTT.

The CDR3 is CASSTGLAGVAHEQYF. CDR3 coding DNA: TGTGCCAGCAGCACGGGACTAGCGGGAGTTGCCCACGAGCAGTACTTC. The J gene is TRBJ2-7, the V gene TRBV5-4; 14 nucleotides match TRBD2. Trimming removed 4 bases from V and 5 bases from J; junction bases left unmatched: 8. CDR3 length: 16 amino acids. Germline CDR1 is SGHNT and CDR2 is YYREEE (reference sequence). Variable domain in full (rest from reference TRBV5-4 and TRBJ2-7): ETGVTQSPTHLIKTRGQQVTLRCSSQSGHNTVSWYQQALGQGPQFIFQYYREEENGRGNFPPRFSGLQFPNYSSELNVNALELDDSALYLCASSTGLAGVAHEQYFGPGTRLTVT.

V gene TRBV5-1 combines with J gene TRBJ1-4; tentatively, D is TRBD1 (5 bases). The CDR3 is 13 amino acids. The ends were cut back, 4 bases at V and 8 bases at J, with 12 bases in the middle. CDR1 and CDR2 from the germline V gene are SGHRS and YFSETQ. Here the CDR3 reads CASSRPGDEKLFF. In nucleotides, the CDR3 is TGCGCCAGCAGCCGGCCGGGGGACGAAAAACTGTTTTTT.

The CDR3 loop reads CASSKSGGSVQETQYF. The CDR3 bases are TGCGCCAGCAGCAAAAGCGGGGGGTCGGTCCAAGAGACCCAGTACTTC. The genes are TRBV5-1 and TRBJ2-5, with 9 bases fitting TRBD2. Germline-derived CDR1 and CDR2 are SGHRS and YFSETQ. The CDR3 totals 16 residues. The V gene end was trimmed by 4 bases and the J gene end by 1 base; junction bases not matched to a gene: 8.

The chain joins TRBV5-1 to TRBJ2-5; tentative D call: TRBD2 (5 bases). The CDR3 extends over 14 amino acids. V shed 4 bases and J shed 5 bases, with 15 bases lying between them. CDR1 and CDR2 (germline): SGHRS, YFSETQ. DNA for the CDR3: TGCGCCAGCAGCCTAACGGGGTTTGGTGAGACCCAGTACTTC. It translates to CASSLTGFGETQYF. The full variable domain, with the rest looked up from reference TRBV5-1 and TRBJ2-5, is KAGVTQTPRYLIKTRGQQVTLSCSPISGHRSVSWYQQTPGQGLQFLFEYFSETQRNKGNFPGRFSGRQFSNSRSEMNVSTLELGDSALYLCASSLTGFGETQYFGPGTRLLVL.

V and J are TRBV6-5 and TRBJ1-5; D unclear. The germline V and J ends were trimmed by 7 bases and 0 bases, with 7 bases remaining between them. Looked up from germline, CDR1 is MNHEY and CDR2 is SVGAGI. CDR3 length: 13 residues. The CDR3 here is CASTENSNQPQHF. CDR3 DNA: TGTGCCAGCACCGAGAATAGCAATCAGCCCCAGCATTTT.

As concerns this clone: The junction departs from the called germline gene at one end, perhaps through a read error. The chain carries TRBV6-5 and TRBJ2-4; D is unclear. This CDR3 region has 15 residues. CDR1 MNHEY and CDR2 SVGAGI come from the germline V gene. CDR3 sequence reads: CASSPRESPKNSQYF. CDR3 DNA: TGTGCCAGCAGTCCCAGAGAGTCCCCCAAAAACAGTCAGTACTTC.

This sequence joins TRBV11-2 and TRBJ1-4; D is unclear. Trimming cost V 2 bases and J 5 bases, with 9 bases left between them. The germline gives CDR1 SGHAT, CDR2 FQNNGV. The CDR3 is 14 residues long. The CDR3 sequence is CASSLSGLNEKLFF. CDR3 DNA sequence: TGTGCCAGCAGCTTATCAGGCCTCAATGAAAAACTGTTTTTT.

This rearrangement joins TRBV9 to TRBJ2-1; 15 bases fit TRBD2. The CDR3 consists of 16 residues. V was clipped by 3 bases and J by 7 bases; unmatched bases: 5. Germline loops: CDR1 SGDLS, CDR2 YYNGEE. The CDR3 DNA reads TGTGCCAGCAGCGCTTCCGGGACTAGCGGGGGGAATGAGCAGTTCTTC. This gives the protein CASSASGTSGGNEQFF.

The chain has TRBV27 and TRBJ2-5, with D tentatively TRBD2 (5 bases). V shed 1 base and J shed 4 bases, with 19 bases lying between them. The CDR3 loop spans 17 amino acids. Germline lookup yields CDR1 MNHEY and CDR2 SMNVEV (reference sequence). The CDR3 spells CASSLYPPGVVTETQYF. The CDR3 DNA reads TGTGCCAGCAGTTTATACCCCCCCGGGGTCGTAACAGAGACCCAGTACTTC.

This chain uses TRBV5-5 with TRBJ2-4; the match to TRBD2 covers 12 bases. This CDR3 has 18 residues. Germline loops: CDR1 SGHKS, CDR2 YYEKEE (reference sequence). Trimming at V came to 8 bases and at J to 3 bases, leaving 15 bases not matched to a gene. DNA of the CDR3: TGTGCCAGTAAACCCCGTAGACTAGCGGGAGTGTACAAAAACATTCAGTACTTC. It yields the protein CASKPRRLAGVYKNIQYF.

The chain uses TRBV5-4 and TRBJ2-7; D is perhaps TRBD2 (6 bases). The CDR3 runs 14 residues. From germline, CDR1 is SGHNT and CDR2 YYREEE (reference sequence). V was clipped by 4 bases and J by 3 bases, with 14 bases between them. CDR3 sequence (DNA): TGTGCCAGCAGCGACGGGACTCCGGTCTACGAGCAGTACTTC. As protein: CASSDGTPVYEQYF.

The DNA for the CDR3 is TGTGCCAGCAGCGAGGACAGTGGCTATGGCTACACCTTC. Residues: CASSEDSGYGYTF. The chain carries TRBV9 and TRBJ1-2, with D maybe TRBD1 (6 bases). The germline V gene has CDR1 SGDLS and CDR2 YYNGEE. The CDR3 covers 13 residues. V was trimmed by 3 bases and J by 4 bases, leaving 10 bases between them.

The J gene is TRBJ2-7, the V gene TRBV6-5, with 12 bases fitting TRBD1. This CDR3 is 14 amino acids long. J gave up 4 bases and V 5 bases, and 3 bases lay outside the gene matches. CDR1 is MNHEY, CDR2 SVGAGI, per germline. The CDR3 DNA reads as TGTGCCAGCAGTCCGGGACAGGGGGCTTACGAGCAGTACTTC. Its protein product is CASSPGQGAYEQYF.

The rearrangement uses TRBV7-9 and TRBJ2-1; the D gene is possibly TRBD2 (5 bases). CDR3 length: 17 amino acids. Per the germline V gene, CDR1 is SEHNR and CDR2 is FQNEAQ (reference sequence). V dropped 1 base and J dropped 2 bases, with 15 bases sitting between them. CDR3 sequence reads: CASSLGGQSPPYNEQFF. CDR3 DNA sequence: TGTGCCAGCAGCTTAGGCGGGCAGTCCCCCCCCTACAATGAGCAGTTCTTC.

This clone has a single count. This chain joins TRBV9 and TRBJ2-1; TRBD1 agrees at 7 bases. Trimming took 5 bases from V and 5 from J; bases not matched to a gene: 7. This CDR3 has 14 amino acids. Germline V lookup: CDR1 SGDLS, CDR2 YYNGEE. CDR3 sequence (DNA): TGTGCCAGCAGTGCAACGGGACAGCACAATGAGCAGTTCTTC. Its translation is CASSATGQHNEQFF. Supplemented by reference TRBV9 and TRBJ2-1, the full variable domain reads DSGVTQTPKHLITATGQRVTLRCSPRSGDLSVYWYQQSLDQGLQFLIQYYNGEERAKGNILERFSAQQFPDLHSELNLSSLELGDSALYFCASSATGQHNEQFFGPGTRLTVL.

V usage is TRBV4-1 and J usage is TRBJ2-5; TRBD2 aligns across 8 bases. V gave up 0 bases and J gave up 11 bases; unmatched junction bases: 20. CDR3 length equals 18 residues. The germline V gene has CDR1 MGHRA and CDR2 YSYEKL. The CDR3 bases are TGCGCCAGCAGCCAAGAAGGGCTAACGGGAGGGCCTTCGGGGGAGCAGTACTTC. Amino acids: CASSQEGLTGGPSGEQYF.

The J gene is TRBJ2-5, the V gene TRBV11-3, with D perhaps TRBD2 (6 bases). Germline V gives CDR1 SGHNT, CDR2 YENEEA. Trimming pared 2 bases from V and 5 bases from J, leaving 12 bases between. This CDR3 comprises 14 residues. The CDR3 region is CASSLRGKGETQYF. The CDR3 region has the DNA TGTGCCAGCAGCTTACGGGGGAAGGGGGAGACCCAGTACTTC.

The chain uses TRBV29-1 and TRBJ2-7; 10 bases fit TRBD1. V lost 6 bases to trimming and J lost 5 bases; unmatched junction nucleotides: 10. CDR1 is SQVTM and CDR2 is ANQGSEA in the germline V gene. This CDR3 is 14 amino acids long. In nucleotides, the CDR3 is TGCAGCGTGCCGGGACAGGGGTTTGGAGACGAGCAGTACTTC. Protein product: CSVPGQGFGDEQYF.

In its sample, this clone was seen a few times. CDR3 loop: CASSPRQGGNQPQHF. CDR3 in DNA: TGTGCCAGCAGTCCCAGACAGGGGGGCAATCAGCCCCAGCATTTT. V gene TRBV6-6 combines with J gene TRBJ1-5; 9 nucleotides agree with TRBD1. This CDR3 spans 15 amino acids. Germline lookup yields CDR1 MNHNY and CDR2 SVGAGI (reference sequence). V shed 5 bases, J shed 2 bases, and the junction held 4 bases outside the gene matches.

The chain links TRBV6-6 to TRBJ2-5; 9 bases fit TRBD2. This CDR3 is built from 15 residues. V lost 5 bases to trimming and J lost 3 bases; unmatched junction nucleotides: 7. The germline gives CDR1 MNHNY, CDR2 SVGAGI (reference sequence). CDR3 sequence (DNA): TGTGCCAGCAGTCGCGGGGGGGCCGCGGAAGAGACCCAGTACTTC. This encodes CASSRGGAAEETQYF.

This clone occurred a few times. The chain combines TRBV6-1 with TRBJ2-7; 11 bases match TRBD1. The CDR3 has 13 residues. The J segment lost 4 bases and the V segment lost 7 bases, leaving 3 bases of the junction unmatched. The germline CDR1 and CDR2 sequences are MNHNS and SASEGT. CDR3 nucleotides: TGTGCCAGCAACCGGGACAGGGGGTACGAGCAGTACTTC. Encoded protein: CASNRDRGYEQYF.

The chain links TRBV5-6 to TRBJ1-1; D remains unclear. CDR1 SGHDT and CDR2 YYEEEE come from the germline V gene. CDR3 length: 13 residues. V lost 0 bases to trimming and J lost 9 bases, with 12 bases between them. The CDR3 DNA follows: TGTGCCAGCAGCTTGGCCTTCGACATAAAAGCTTTCTTT. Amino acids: CASSLAFDIKAFF.

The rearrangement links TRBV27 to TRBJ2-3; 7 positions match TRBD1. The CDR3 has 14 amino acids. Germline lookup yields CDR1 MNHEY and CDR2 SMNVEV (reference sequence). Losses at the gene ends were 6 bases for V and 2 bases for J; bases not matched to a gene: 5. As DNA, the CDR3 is TGTGCCAGCAGCAACAGGGGCCACACAGATACGCAGTATTTT. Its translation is CASSNRGHTDTQYF.

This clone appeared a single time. In nucleotides, the CDR3 is TGCGCCAGCAGCCAGGTACACGCGGGACAGGCTGAAGCTTTCTTT. Translation gives CASSQVHAGQAEAFF. The chain recombines TRBV4-1 with TRBJ1-1, with TRBD1 matching 8 bases. The CDR3 sequence is 15 residues long. Trimming took 3 bases from V and 6 from J; bases not matched to a gene: 9. The V gene's germline CDR1 is MGHRA and CDR2 YSYEKL.

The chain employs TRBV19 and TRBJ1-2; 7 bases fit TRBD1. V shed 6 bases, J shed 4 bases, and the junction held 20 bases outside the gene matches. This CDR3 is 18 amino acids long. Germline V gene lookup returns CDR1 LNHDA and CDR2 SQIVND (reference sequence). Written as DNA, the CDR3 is TGTGCCAGTAGACCCCTTGGGGCAGGGGGTCTTGCTGGCTATGGCTACACCTTC. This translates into CASRPLGAGGLAGYGYTF.